A single sample gave rise to the 6 T cell receptor beta chains below, sequenced in a study of cytomegalovirus exposure and HLA in healthy donors. In the PCR, 60 Vbeta and 13 Jbeta primers were used. The method was immunoSEQ multiplex PCR; TCRdb's version includes in-frame clones alone and lacks a portion of them. The table has about 150,000 clones, 75% to 90% seen once; the top ten hold roughly 2.9%. Sequencing was performed on PBMCs. These receptors all come from a woman younger than 45 in good health and CMV-seronegative.

The chain uses TRBV7-9 and TRBJ2-5; TRBD2 agrees at 15 bases. Germline CDR1 SEHNR, CDR2 FQNEAQ (reference sequence). V dropped 0 bases and J dropped 4; count of bases not matched to a gene: 6. CDR3 length: 18 amino acids. The CDR3 is CASSLAGTSGGIGETQYF. CDR3 bases: TGTGCCAGCAGCTTAGCGGGGACTAGCGGGGGGATTGGAGAGACCCAGTACTTC.

V and J are TRBV4-1 and TRBJ1-4; D is undetermined. Germline V gene lookup returns CDR1 MGHRA and CDR2 YSYEKL. Trimming shortened V by 5 bases and J by 8 bases, and 18 bases separated the two germline ends. This CDR3 has 15 amino acids. This chain's CDR3 is CASSISRLTREKLFF. CDR3 DNA: TGCGCCAGCAGCATAAGTCGCCTAACTCGGGAAAAACTGTTTTTT.

This chain links TRBV7-9 with TRBJ1-2, with D perhaps matching TRBD1 (5 bases). V dropped 1 base and J dropped 4 bases, with 10 bases sitting between them. The CDR3 covers 14 residues. Germline assignment: CDR1 SEHNR and CDR2 FQNEAQ (reference sequence). The CDR3 protein is CASSLVGHSYGYTF. The DNA for the CDR3 is TGTGCCAGCAGCTTAGTGGGGCACTCCTATGGCTACACCTTC. Based on the CDR3 plus reference TRBV7-9 and TRBJ1-2, the full variable domain is DTGVSQNPRHKITKRGQNVTFRCDPISEHNRLYWYRQTLGQGPEFLTYFQNEAQLEKSRLLSDRFSAERPKGSFSTLEIQRTEQGDSAMYLCASSLVGHSYGYTFGSGTRLTVV.

This clone was found a few times. The rearrangement links TRBV5-4 to TRBJ1-4; unclear D gene. The V end lost 1 base, the J end lost 7 bases, and 8 bases lay between the germline ends. This CDR3 is built from 13 residues. Germline assignment: CDR1 SGHNT and CDR2 YYREEE (reference sequence). DNA for the CDR3: TGTGCCAGCAGCTTGATGGGAGGTGAAAAACTGTTTTTT. Amino acids: CASSLMGGEKLFF.

The V and J genes are TRBV19 and TRBJ2-1, with 8 bases aligning to TRBD2. CDR1 and CDR2 from the germline V gene are LNHDA and SQIVND (reference sequence). The CDR3 sequence is 17 residues long. Trimming cost V 4 bases and J 2 bases; bases outside gene matches: 10. Here the CDR3 reads CASSSPPGTSPYNEQFF. CDR3 sequence (DNA): TGTGCCAGTAGTAGCCCTCCCGGGACTAGTCCCTACAATGAGCAGTTCTTC.

The rearrangement uses TRBV7-8 and TRBJ2-7, with 7 nucleotides matching TRBD1. The ends lost 5 bases at V and 0 bases at J; junction bases unmatched: 4. Germline-derived CDR1 and CDR2 are SGHVS and FQNEAQ. This CDR3 comprises 14 residues. The CDR3 reads CASSTTGSSYEQYF. The CDR3 region has the DNA TGTGCCAGCAGCACGACAGGGAGCTCCTACGAGCAGTACTTC. Complete variable domain (other parts from reference TRBV7-8 and TRBJ2-7): GAGVSQSPRYKVAKRGQDVALRCDPISGHVSLFWYQQALGQGPEFLTYFQNEAQLDKSGLPSDRFFAERPEGSVSTLKIQRTQQEDSAVYLCASSTTGSSYEQYFGPGTRLTVT.